The next 2 T cell receptor beta chains were all read from a single sample in a study of response to subunit inactivated influenza vaccine. TCRdb re-analysed the RT-PCR reads in MiXCR, keeping a single row per CDR3 protein. The data show fewer than 750,000 distinct CDR3 sequences, 14% seen once. Sample: PBMCs from blood, taken roughly 13 days after vaccination. The receptors stem from a man aged 50 to 60 who received an inactivated influenza vaccine.

This clonotype showed up just a few times. This sequence joins TRBV14 and TRBJ1-6; D is ambiguous. Germline values: CDR1 SGHDN, CDR2 FVKESK. The CDR3 is 15 amino acids. Trimming removed 0 bases from V and 10 bases from J, with 13 bases in between. The CDR3 sequence is CASSQDFGSGSPLHF. The DNA for the CDR3 is TGTGCCAGCAGCCAAGATTTCGGATCGGGGTCACCCCTCCACTTT.

This chain joins TRBV20-1 and TRBJ2-3, with 11 positions matching TRBD2. Trimming at V came to 6 bases and at J to 2 bases, leaving 7 bases not matched to a gene. Per germline, CDR1 DFQATT and CDR2 SNEGSKA (reference sequence). This CDR3 spans 15 amino acids. The CDR3 sequence: CSALRLAGNTDTQYF. The CDR3 DNA reads TGCAGTGCCCTAAGACTAGCGGGAAACACAGATACGCAGTATTTT.